This TCR beta chain originates from a study of blood T cell repertoires in COVID-19. The wider study: Acute and convalescent COVID-19 specimens originated in the United States, Italy and Spain. Sources were T cells, B-cell-depleted T cells, or PBMCs; the material itself was cDNA or gDNA.

The authors' processing: Amplification from reference gene primers served as the basis for estimated nucleated cell counts. Some clones are missing from TCRdb's copy, which holds only in-frame ones; the method was immunoSEQ multiplex PCR. V and J calls and clone size are those listed in that table; D and trimming were worked out from the DNA. The sample lists around 100,000 clones, about nine tenths occurring once. Trimming cost V 0 bases and J 3 bases; bases outside gene matches: 3. Germline V CDR1 and CDR2: LGHNA, YNFKEQ. CDR3 length equals 15 residues. Sequences were obtained from peripheral blood. This rearrangement joins TRBV4-2 to TRBJ2-5, with TRBD2 matching 8 bases. The receptor was isolated from a man aged 50-59 years with acute or convalescent COVID-19. CDR3: CASSQDSRGEETQYF. DNA for the CDR3: TGTGCCAGCAGCCAAGACTCGCGGGGGGAAGAGACCCAGTACTTC.